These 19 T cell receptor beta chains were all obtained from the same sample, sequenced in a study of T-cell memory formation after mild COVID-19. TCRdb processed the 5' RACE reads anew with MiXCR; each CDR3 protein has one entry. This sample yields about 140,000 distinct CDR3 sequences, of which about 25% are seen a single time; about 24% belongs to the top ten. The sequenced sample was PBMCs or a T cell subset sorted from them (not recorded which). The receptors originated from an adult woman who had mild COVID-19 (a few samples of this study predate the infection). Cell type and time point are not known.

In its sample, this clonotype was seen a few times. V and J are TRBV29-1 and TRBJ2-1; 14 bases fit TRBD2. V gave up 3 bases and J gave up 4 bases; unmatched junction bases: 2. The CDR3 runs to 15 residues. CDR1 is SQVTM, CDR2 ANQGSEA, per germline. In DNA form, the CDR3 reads TGCAGCGTTGACGGGACTAGCGGGAGTTACAATGAGCAGTTCTTC. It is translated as CSVDGTSGSYNEQFF.

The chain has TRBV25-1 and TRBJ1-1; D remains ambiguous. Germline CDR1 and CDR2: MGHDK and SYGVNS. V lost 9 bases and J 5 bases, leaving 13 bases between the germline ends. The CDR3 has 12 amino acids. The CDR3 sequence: CASREAGTEAFF. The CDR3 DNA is TGTGCCAGTAGGGAAGCGGGGACTGAAGCTTTCTTT.

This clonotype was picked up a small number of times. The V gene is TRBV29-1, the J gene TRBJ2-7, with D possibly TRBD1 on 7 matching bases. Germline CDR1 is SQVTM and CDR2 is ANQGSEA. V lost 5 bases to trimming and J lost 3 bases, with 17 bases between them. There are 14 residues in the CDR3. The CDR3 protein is CSVMMAGQIYEQYF. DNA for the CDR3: TGCAGCGTTATGATGGCGGGACAGATCTACGAGCAGTACTTC.

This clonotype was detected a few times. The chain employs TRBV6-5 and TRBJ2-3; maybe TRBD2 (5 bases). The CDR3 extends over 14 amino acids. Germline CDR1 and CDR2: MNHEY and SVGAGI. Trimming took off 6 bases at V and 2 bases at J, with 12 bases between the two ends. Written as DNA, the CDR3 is TGTGCCAGCAGCCCAACTAGTTTCACAGATACGCAGTATTTT. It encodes CASSPTSFTDTQYF.

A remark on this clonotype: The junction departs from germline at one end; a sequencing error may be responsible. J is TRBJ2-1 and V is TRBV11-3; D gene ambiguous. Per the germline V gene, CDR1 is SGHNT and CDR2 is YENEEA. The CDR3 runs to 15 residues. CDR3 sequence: CASSLRSASNNEQFF. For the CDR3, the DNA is TGTGCCAGCAGCTTAAGATCTGCCTCCAACAATGAGCAGTTCTTC.

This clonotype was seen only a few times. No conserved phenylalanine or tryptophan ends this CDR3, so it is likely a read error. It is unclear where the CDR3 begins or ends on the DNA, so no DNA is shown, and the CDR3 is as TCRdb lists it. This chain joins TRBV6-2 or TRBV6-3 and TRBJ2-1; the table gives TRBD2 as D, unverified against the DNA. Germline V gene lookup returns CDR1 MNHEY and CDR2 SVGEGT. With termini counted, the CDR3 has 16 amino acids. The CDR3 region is CASSHTGVAGVVPTLL.

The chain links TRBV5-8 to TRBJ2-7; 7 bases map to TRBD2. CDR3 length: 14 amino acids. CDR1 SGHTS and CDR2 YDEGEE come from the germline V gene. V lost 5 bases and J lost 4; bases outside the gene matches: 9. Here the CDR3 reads CASSYWTSGYEQYF. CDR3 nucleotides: TGTGCCAGCAGTTACTGGACTAGTGGATACGAGCAGTACTTC.

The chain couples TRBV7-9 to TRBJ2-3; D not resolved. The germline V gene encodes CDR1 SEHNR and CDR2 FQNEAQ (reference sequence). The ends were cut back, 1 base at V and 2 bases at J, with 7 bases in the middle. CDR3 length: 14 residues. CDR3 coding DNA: TGTGCCAGCAGCTTAGTCACCCCCACAGATACGCAGTATTTT. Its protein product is CASSLVTPTDTQYF. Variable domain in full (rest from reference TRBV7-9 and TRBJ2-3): DTGVSQNPRHKITKRGQNVTFRCDPISEHNRLYWYRQTLGQGPEFLTYFQNEAQLEKSRLLSDRFSAERPKGSFSTLEIQRTEQGDSAMYLCASSLVTPTDTQYFGPGTRLTVL.

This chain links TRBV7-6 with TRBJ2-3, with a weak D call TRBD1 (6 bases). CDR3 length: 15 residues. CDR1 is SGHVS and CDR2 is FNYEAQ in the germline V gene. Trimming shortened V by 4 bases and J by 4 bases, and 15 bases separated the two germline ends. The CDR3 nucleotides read TGTGCCAGCAGCTCCCCAGGGAAGGGGGCAGATACGCAGTATTTT. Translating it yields CASSSPGKGADTQYF.

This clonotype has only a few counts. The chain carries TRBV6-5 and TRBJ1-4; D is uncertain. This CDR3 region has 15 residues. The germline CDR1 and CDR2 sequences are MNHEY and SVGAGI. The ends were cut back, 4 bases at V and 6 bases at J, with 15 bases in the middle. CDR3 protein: CASSSRPSGDEKLFF. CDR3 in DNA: TGTGCCAGCAGTTCCCGACCCTCCGGGGATGAAAAACTGTTTTTT.

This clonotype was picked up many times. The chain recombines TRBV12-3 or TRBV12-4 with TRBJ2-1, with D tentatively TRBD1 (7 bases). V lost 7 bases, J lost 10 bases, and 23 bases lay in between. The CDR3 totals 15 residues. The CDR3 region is CASTPGGYGGWEQFF. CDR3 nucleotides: TGTGCCAGCACCCCAGGGGGGTACGGCGGGTGGGAGCAGTTCTTC.

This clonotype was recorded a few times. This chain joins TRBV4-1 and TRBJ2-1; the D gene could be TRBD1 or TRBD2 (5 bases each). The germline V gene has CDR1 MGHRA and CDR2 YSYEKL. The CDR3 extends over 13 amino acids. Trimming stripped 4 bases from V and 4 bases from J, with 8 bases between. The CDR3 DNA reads TGCGCCAGCAGCCCCGAGGGGTACAATGAGCAGTTCTTC. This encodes CASSPEGYNEQFF.

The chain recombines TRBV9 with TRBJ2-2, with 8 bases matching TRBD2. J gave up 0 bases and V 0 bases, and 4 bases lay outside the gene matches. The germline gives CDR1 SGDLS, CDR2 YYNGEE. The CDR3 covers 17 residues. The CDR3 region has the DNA TGTGCCAGCAGCGTAGTAGCGGGGTTCGCGAACACCGGGGAGCTGTTTTTT. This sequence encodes CASSVVAGFANTGELFF.

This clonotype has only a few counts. CDR3 bases: TGTGCCAGCAGTTTAGGGCCGTTTGAAAAACTGTTTTTT. It is translated as CASSLGPFEKLFF. The chain recombines TRBV12-3 or TRBV12-4 with TRBJ1-4, with D hard to call. Trimming removed 1 base from V and 7 bases from J, with 7 bases in between. The CDR3 is made up of 13 amino acids.

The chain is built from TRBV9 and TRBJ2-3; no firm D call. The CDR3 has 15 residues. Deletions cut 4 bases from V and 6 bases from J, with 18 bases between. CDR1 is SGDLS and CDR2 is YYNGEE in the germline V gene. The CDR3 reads CASSFDLSKIDTQYF. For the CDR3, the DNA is TGTGCCAGCAGCTTCGACTTGTCCAAGATTGATACGCAGTATTTT.

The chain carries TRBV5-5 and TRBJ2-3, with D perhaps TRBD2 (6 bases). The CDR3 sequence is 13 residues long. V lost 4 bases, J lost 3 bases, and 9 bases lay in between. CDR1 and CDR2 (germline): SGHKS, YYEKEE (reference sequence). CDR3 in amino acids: CASSGDLTDTQYF. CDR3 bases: TGTGCCAGCAGCGGGGACTTAACAGATACGCAGTATTTT.

CDR3 coding DNA: TGCGCCAGCAGCCTCGGTCCCACGGGAACTAATGAAAAACTGTTTTTT. Translated, it gives CASSLGPTGTNEKLFF. V is TRBV4-1 and J is TRBJ1-4, with D uncertain. CDR3 length: 16 amino acids. The V end was cut by 4 bases, the J end by 1 base, with 13 bases between. Looked up from germline, CDR1 is MGHRA and CDR2 is YSYEKL.

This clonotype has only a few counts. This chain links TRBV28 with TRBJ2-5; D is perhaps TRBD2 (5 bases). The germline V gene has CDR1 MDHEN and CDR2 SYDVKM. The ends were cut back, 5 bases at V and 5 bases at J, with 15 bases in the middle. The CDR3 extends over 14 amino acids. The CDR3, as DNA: TGTGCCAGCAGTGATAGCGAAACGGGGGAGACCCAGTACTTC. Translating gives CASSDSETGETQYF.

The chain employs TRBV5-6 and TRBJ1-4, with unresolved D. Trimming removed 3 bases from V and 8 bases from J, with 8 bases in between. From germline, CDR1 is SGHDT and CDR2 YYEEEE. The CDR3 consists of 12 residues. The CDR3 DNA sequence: TGTGCCAGCAGCTCGGGTGGGGAAAAACTGTTTTTT. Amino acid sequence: CASSSGGEKLFF.